One and the same sample provided the 3 T cell receptor beta chains below, sequenced in a study of CD8 T cells in ankylosing spondylitis. TCRdb re-derived calls from the 5' RACE reads in MiXCR, one entry per CDR3 protein. Among hundreds of thousands of distinct CDR3 sequences listed, about a fifth were seen once. The sample was blood, either unsorted or a sorted T cell fraction (not recorded which). All receptors come from a female donor with ankylosing spondylitis or in good health (not recorded which).

This clonotype has just a few counts. The chain joins TRBV6-1 to TRBJ2-1, with D maybe TRBD1 (5 bases). V shed 5 bases and J shed 6 bases, with 23 bases lying between them. Germline values: CDR1 MNHNS, CDR2 SASEGT. This CDR3 region has 17 residues. CDR3 DNA: TGTGCCAGCAGTAGGGGCATGGAGCCCCTTGTAGGCAATGAGCAGTTCTTC. Translating gives CASSRGMEPLVGNEQFF.

The sample holds a few counts of this clonotype. The J gene is TRBJ2-3, the V gene TRBV10-1, with 11 bases matching TRBD2. CDR3 length equals 19 residues. The trim removed 0 bases at V and 6 bases at J, leaving 14 bases unmatched. From germline, CDR1 is WNHNN and CDR2 SYGVQD (reference sequence). CDR3 DNA sequence: TGCGCCAGCAGTGAGTCCGTCTTCTCTAGCGGGAGGCCCTCGGATACGCAGTATTTT. It is translated as CASSESVFSSGRPSDTQYF.

This clonotype was counted at least ten times. The rearrangement uses TRBV5-1 and TRBJ2-7; no definite D call. CDR1 is SGHRS and CDR2 is YFSETQ in the germline V gene. CDR3 length: 13 amino acids. The V end was cut by 1 base, the J end by 3 bases, with 8 bases between. DNA for the CDR3: TGCGCCAGCAGCTTGAACGAGAACTACGAGCAGTACTTC. Translated: CASSLNENYEQYF.